This TCR beta chain comes out of a study of T cell repertoires in cytomegalovirus infection. The overall study: Public TCR beta signatures indicated both CMV infection and matching HLA type.

Study outcomes and limitations: CMV-specific TCR beta clonotypes restricted by HLA-C were the ones dominating the ex vivo response. Public TCR beta family frequency separated CMV-and-HLA carriers, including in an independent cohort.

Comment on this clonotype: The antigen is undetermined.

From the reads, TCRdb called clonotypes with MiXCR, one entry per CDR3 protein. The sample carries about 490,000 distinct CDR3 sequences, about 11% recorded once. This TCR was sampled from a human donor in good health (CMV status not recorded). Some clones in this sample may be carry-over from other donors' samples. The sequencing sample was made of PBMCs.

CDR3 sequence reads: CASNPAAGDSGELFF. CDR3 nucleotide sequence: TGTGCCAGCAACCCGGCAGCGGGAGATTCCGGGGAGCTGTTTTTT. The chain combines TRBV6-5 with TRBJ2-2; 8 positions match TRBD2. V dropped 7 bases and J dropped 6; count of bases not matched to a gene: 10. Germline CDR1 MNHEY, CDR2 SVGAGI. The CDR3 totals 15 residues.